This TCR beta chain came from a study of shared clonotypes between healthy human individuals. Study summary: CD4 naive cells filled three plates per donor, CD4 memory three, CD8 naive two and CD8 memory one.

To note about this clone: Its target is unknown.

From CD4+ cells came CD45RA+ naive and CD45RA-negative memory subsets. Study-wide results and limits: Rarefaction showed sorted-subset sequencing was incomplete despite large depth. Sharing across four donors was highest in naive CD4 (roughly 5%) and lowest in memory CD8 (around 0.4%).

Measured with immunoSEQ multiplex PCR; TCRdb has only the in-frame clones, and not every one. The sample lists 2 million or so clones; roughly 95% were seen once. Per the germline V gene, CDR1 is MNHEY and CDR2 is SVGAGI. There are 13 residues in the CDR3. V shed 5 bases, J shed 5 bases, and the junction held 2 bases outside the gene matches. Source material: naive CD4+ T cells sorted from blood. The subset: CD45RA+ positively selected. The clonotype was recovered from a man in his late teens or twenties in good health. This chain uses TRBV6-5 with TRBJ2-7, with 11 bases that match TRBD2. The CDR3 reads CASSGGLADEQYF. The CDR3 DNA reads TGTGCCAGCAGTGGGGGACTAGCGGACGAGCAGTACTTC.